The 29 T cell receptor beta chains given below trace back to one sample, sequenced in a study of Siglec-9 on CD8 T cells in melanoma. Assay: immunoSEQ multiplex PCR; the TCRdb copy retains only in-frame clones and omits some. The sample lists about 36,000 clones, approximately 84% seen once, with under 2% in the top ten. Material for sequencing was Siglec-9- CD8+ T cells sorted from blood. Receptors originate from a human donor in good health.

The chain carries TRBV7-8 and TRBJ2-7, with D tentatively TRBD1 or TRBD2 (6 bases each). The CDR3 covers 16 residues. Germline-derived CDR1 and CDR2 are SGHVS and FQNEAQ. With 5 bases removed from V and 0 bases from J, the gap between germline ends came to 17 bases. The CDR3 sequence: CASSDPGGLRSYEQYF. The CDR3 DNA follows: TGTGCCAGCAGCGACCCTGGGGGGCTTCGCTCCTACGAGCAGTACTTC.

This clone has only a few counts. The V gene is TRBV10-1, the J gene TRBJ1-1, with D uncertain. Per germline, CDR1 WNHNN and CDR2 SYGVQD (reference sequence). V dropped 8 bases and J dropped 1 base, with 11 bases sitting between them. The CDR3 covers 13 residues. This CDR3 is CASSGPPNTEAFF. The CDR3 DNA sequence: TGCGCCAGCTCCGGCCCACCGAACACTGAAGCTTTCTTT.

This chain links TRBV2 with TRBJ2-2, with D unclear. The CDR3 totals 13 residues. Trimming shortened V by 3 bases and J by 2 bases, and 4 bases separated the two germline ends. Germline CDR1 reads SNHLY; CDR2 reads FYNNEI. The CDR3 loop is CASSEDNTGELFF. The CDR3 bases are TGTGCCAGCAGTGAGGACAACACCGGGGAGCTGTTTTTT.

The V call is TRBV27, the J call TRBJ1-1; D unclear. This CDR3 has 13 amino acids. Trimming left V 2 bases short and J 4 bases short, with 8 bases between. The germline gives CDR1 MNHEY, CDR2 SMNVEV (reference sequence). As DNA, the CDR3 is TGTGCCAGCAGTTTACCGGGTCGCACTGAAGCTTTCTTT. This codes for CASSLPGRTEAFF.

This chain joins TRBV27 and TRBJ2-7; D is perhaps TRBD1 (6 bases). V was clipped by 5 bases and J by 5 bases, with 19 bases between them. CDR1 MNHEY and CDR2 SMNVEV come from the germline V gene (reference sequence). The CDR3 totals 15 residues. CDR3 sequence (DNA): TGTGCCAGCAGTCCTGGGACATCTTTTCTCCACGAGCAGTACTTC. Encoded protein: CASSPGTSFLHEQYF.

This rearrangement joins TRBV6-4 to TRBJ1-6; D remains unclear. Germline V gene data show CDR1 as MRHNA and CDR2 as SNTAGT. CDR3 length equals 14 residues. Trimming removed 2 bases from V and 6 bases from J, with 8 bases in between. CDR3 sequence: CASSDGNGNSPLHF. CDR3 bases: TGTGCCAGCAGTGACGGGAACGGTAATTCACCCCTCCACTTT.

The rearrangement uses TRBV10-1 and TRBJ1-2, with TRBD1 as a possible D gene (6 bases). CDR1 WNHNN and CDR2 SYGVQD come from the germline V gene (reference sequence). This CDR3 region has 13 residues. The V end lost 7 bases, the J end lost 2 bases, and 11 bases lay between the germline ends. CDR3 sequence (DNA): TGCGCCAGCACGCGGACAGCCAACTATGGCTACACCTTC. Residues: CASTRTANYGYTF.

The chain recombines TRBV11-2 with TRBJ2-1, with 8 nucleotides matching TRBD1. V shed 0 bases, J shed 8 bases, and the junction held 6 bases outside the gene matches. In germline, CDR1 is SGHAT, CDR2 FQNNGV. CDR3 length equals 15 residues. The DNA for the CDR3 is TGTGCCAGCAGCTTAGACAGGGGGCTTTTGGATGAGCAGTTCTTC. Translating it yields CASSLDRGLLDEQFF.

This clone was observed a handful of times. Other nucleotide sequences in the sample specify the same CDR3. J is TRBJ2-7 and V is TRBV27; D not certain. CDR1 is MNHEY and CDR2 is SMNVEV in the germline V gene (reference sequence). The CDR3 runs 15 residues. V shed 2 bases and J shed 0 bases, with 11 bases lying between them. CDR3 protein: CASSLRPGRSYEQYF. CDR3 DNA sequence: TGTGCCAGCAGTTTAAGGCCAGGCCGCTCCTACGAGCAGTACTTC.

The chain has TRBV13 and TRBJ1-1, with 8 bases matching TRBD1. The CDR3 contains 15 residues. From germline, CDR1 is PRHDT and CDR2 FYEKMQ (reference sequence). The V and J ends lost 5 bases and 0 bases, in that order; junction bases with no gene match: 5. The CDR3 DNA reads TGTGCCAGCAGCCCAGACAGGGGACTGAACACTGAAGCTTTCTTT. Translating it yields CASSPDRGLNTEAFF.

The chain recombines TRBV6-5 with TRBJ2-7; D remains ambiguous. Germline CDR1 and CDR2: MNHEY and SVGAGI. The CDR3 is 15 amino acids. Trimming removed 0 bases from V and 3 bases from J, with 12 bases in between. Here the CDR3 DNA reads TGTGCCAGCAGTTACTCGACGGCTTTGGGCTACGAGCAGTACTTC. It specifies CASSYSTALGYEQYF.

The V gene is TRBV2, the J gene TRBJ1-2; no clear D. This CDR3 has 13 residues. CDR1 is SNHLY and CDR2 is FYNNEI in the germline V gene. V dropped 2 bases and J dropped 8 bases, with 12 bases sitting between them. The CDR3 loop is CASSEIEQDGYTF. The CDR3, as DNA: TGTGCCAGCAGTGAAATTGAACAAGACGGCTACACCTTC.

This clone is judged medium-sized (0.01 to 0.1%). This chain joins TRBV10-3 and TRBJ2-6, with D possibly TRBD1 on 6 matching bases. Germline CDR1 ENHRY, CDR2 SYGVKD. V lost 9 bases and J lost 2, with 11 bases in between. The CDR3 covers 14 residues. Here the CDR3 reads CAISRQAGANVLTF. In DNA, the CDR3 is TGTGCCATTAGTCGACAGGCTGGGGCCAACGTCCTGACTTTC.

This chain connects TRBV11-1 to TRBJ2-7; D is ambiguous. CDR3 length: 9 residues. The V end was cut by 11 bases, the J end by 5 bases, with 7 bases between. From germline, CDR1 is SGHAT and CDR2 FQDESV (reference sequence). CDR3 loop: CAGWNEQYF. The CDR3 DNA follows: TGTGCCGGCTGGAACGAGCAGTACTTC.

The J gene is TRBJ2-3, the V gene TRBV15, with a tentative D call TRBD2 (6 bases). Looked up from germline, CDR1 is LNHNV and CDR2 is YYDKDF (reference sequence). V lost 4 bases to trimming and J lost 4 bases, with 12 bases between them. CDR3 length equals 14 residues. The CDR3 bases are TGTGCCACCAGCACCACTAGCATCCCAGATACGCAGTATTTT. Encoded protein: CATSTTSIPDTQYF.

The chain uses TRBV5-6 and TRBJ1-1, with 8 bases lining up with TRBD1. Germline trimming cut 2 bases from V and 6 bases from J; bases unmatched to any gene: 6. CDR3 size: 14 residues. Germline-derived CDR1 and CDR2 are SGHDT and YYEEEE. The CDR3 reads CASSFRGQAAEAFF. DNA for the CDR3: TGTGCCAGCAGCTTTAGGGGACAGGCCGCTGAAGCTTTCTTT.

V is TRBV7-9 and J is TRBJ2-1, with a possible D match to TRBD1 (5 bases). In germline, CDR1 is SEHNR, CDR2 FQNEAQ (reference sequence). The CDR3 extends over 14 amino acids. The V and J ends lost 0 bases and 4 bases respectively, with 7 bases between them. CDR3 amino acids: CASSLAQEYNEQFF. The DNA of the CDR3 is TGTGCCAGCAGCTTAGCACAGGAGTACAATGAGCAGTTCTTC. Full variable domain (missing parts from reference TRBV7-9 and TRBJ2-1): DTGVSQNPRHKITKRGQNVTFRCDPISEHNRLYWYRQTLGQGPEFLTYFQNEAQLEKSRLLSDRFSAERPKGSFSTLEIQRTEQGDSAMYLCASSLAQEYNEQFFGPGTRLTVL.

V gene TRBV9 combines with J gene TRBJ2-2; D is possibly TRBD1 (7 bases). The CDR3 runs to 18 residues. Germline loops: CDR1 SGDLS, CDR2 YYNGEE. Trimming cost V 1 base and J 5 bases, with 21 bases left between them. The DNA for the CDR3 is TGTGCCAGCAGCGTATTCCCCATCCCGACAGGGACTACCGGGGAGCTGTTTTTT. Translated: CASSVFPIPTGTTGELFF.

This chain connects TRBV28 to TRBJ2-1, with D perhaps TRBD1 (5 bases). V was trimmed by 2 bases and J by 5 bases, leaving 10 bases between them. The CDR3 runs 14 residues. CDR1 is MDHEN and CDR2 is SYDVKM in the germline V gene. CDR3 protein: CASSLVGVDNEQFF. CDR3 DNA: TGTGCCAGCAGTTTAGTAGGGGTTGACAATGAGCAGTTCTTC. The full variable domain, with the rest looked up from reference TRBV28 and TRBJ2-1, is DVKVTQSSRYLVKRTGEKVFLECVQDMDHENMFWYRQDPGLGLRLIYFSYDVKMKEKGDIPEGYSVSREKKERFSLILESASTNQTSMYLCASSLVGVDNEQFFGPGTRLTVL.

The chain links TRBV23-1 to TRBJ1-3; tentative D call: TRBD1 (6 bases). Being an ORF, TRBV23-1 has a function that is uncertain. The CDR3 is 13 residues long. The V and J ends lost 6 bases and 4 bases respectively, with 10 bases between them. The CDR3 DNA is TGCGCCAGCAGCGGGACACGCGGAAACACCATATATTTT. Protein: CASSGTRGNTIYF.

This chain joins TRBV19 and TRBJ2-6; D may match TRBD1 or TRBD2 (5 bases each). V lost 5 bases to trimming and J lost 4 bases, with 12 bases between them. This CDR3 has 15 amino acids. Germline CDR1 LNHDA, CDR2 SQIVND (reference sequence). The CDR3 spells CASSVRGAGANVLTF. CDR3 sequence (DNA): TGTGCCAGTAGTGTGAGGGGTGCAGGGGCCAACGTCCTGACTTTC.

The chain couples TRBV19 to TRBJ2-1, with 13 bases identical to TRBD2. The CDR3 sequence is 15 residues long. Germline V gene lookup returns CDR1 LNHDA and CDR2 SQIVND (reference sequence). V lost 6 bases, J lost 5 bases, and 4 bases stayed unmatched. The CDR3 is CASSWTSGGNNEQFF. The CDR3 bases are TGTGCCAGTAGCTGGACTAGCGGGGGAAACAATGAGCAGTTCTTC.

V usage is TRBV6-1 and J usage is TRBJ2-7; 7 bases agree with TRBD1. Trimming cost V 5 bases and J 3 bases; bases outside gene matches: 10. The germline gives CDR1 MNHNS, CDR2 SASEGT. The CDR3 has 15 residues. The CDR3 here is CASSFTGTALYEQYF. In DNA, the CDR3 is TGTGCCAGCAGTTTTACCGGGACAGCCCTCTACGAGCAGTACTTC.

The rearrangement joins TRBV6-5 to TRBJ1-1; a weak D match, TRBD1 (5 bases). The CDR3 consists of 14 residues. Germline values: CDR1 MNHEY, CDR2 SVGAGI. The V end was cut by 4 bases, the J end by 1 base, with 10 bases between. CDR3: CASSSVDRNTEAFF. The CDR3 DNA reads as TGTGCCAGCAGTTCCGTCGACAGGAACACTGAAGCTTTCTTT.

V usage is TRBV11-3 and J usage is TRBJ2-5; tentatively, D is TRBD2 (7 bases). This CDR3 is 14 amino acids long. Per germline, CDR1 SGHNT and CDR2 YENEEA. The V and J ends lost 4 bases and 4 bases respectively, with 13 bases between them. The CDR3 nucleotides read TGTGCCAGCAGCTCACGGGGGGCACCAGAGACCCAGTACTTC. Its protein is CASSSRGAPETQYF.

This chain uses TRBV28 with TRBJ2-1; D ambiguous. V lost 0 bases and J lost 9, with 3 bases in between. Per germline, CDR1 MDHEN and CDR2 SYDVKM. The CDR3 is made up of 11 amino acids. CDR3 sequence (DNA): TGTGCCAGCAGTTTATGGAGTGAGCAGTTCTTC. It yields the protein CASSLWSEQFF.

V usage is TRBV4-1 and J usage is TRBJ1-2; 8 bases map to TRBD1. The CDR3 extends over 15 amino acids. Germline trimming cut 3 bases from V and 5 bases from J; bases unmatched to any gene: 8. Per the germline V gene, CDR1 is MGHRA and CDR2 is YSYEKL. The CDR3 loop is CASSHMDRETYGYTF. Written as DNA, the CDR3 is TGCGCCAGCAGCCACATGGACAGGGAGACGTATGGCTACACCTTC.

The J gene is TRBJ2-1, the V gene TRBV28; 9 positions agree with TRBD1. There are 17 residues in the CDR3. Germline V gives CDR1 MDHEN, CDR2 SYDVKM. Unmatched junction bases numbered 8, after V lost 3 bases and J lost 2 bases. CDR3 loop: CASSFPATGGPYNEQFF. Here the CDR3 DNA reads TGTGCCAGCAGTTTCCCCGCGACAGGGGGGCCCTACAATGAGCAGTTCTTC. The entire variable domain, with the rest obtained from reference TRBV28 and TRBJ2-1, is as follows: DVKVTQSSRYLVKRTGEKVFLECVQDMDHENMFWYRQDPGLGLRLIYFSYDVKMKEKGDIPEGYSVSREKKERFSLILESASTNQTSMYLCASSFPATGGPYNEQFFGPGTRLTVL.

CDR3 protein: CASSTVGGGQPGNTIYF. As DNA, the CDR3 is TGTGCCAGCAGCACAGTCGGTGGGGGACAGCCTGGAAACACCATATATTTT. The chain is built from TRBV21-1 and TRBJ1-3; the table's D call of TRBD1 was not tested on the DNA. TRBV21-1 is deemed a pseudogene. CDR3 length: 17 residues.